The entry below describes one TCR beta chain. Only in-frame clones appear in the TCRdb table, and some are missing; sequencing was by immunoSEQ multiplex PCR. The table includes some 58,000 clones, around 92% detected once. The sample comes from a study of blood T cell repertoires in COVID-19. For the study at large: Specimens from acute and convalescent COVID-19 originated in the United States, Italy and Spain. In each case, the material was cDNA or gDNA derived from T cells, B-cell-depleted T cells, or PBMCs.

Germline lookup yields CDR1 LGHNA and CDR2 YSLEER. Trimming took 6 bases from V and 0 from J; bases not matched to a gene: 7. CDR3 size: 16 residues. The chain joins TRBV4-3 to TRBJ2-7, with 11 bases fitting TRBD1. The clonotype originates from a man in his fifties or sixties with active COVID-19. The sequencing input was peripheral blood. Written as DNA, the CDR3 is TGCGCCAGCAGTGTTGCGGACAGGGGGCTCTCCTACGAGCAGTACTTC. This encodes CASSVADRGLSYEQYF.